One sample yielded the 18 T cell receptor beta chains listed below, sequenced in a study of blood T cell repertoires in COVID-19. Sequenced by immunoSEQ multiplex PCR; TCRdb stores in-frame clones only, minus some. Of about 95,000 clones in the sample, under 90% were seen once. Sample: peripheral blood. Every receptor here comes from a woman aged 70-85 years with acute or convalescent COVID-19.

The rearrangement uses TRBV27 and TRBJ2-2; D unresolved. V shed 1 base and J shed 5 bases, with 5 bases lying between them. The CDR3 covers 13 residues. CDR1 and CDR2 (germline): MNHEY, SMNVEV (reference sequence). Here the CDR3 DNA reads TGTGCCAGCAGTTTATTGCGTACCGGGGAGCTGTTTTTT. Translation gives CASSLLRTGELFF.

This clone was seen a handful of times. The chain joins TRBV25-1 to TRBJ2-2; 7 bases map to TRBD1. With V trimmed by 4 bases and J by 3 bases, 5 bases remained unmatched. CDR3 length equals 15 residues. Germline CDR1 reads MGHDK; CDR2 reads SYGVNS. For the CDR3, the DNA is TGTGCCAGCAGTGTGGGGACAGCCTACACCGGGGAGCTGTTTTTT. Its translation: CASSVGTAYTGELFF.

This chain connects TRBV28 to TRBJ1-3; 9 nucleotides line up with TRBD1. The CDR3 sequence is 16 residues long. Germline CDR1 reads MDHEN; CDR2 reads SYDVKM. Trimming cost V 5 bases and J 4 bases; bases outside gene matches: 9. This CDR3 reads CASSTPGQGRGNTIYF. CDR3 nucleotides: TGTGCCAGCAGTACCCCGGGACAGGGCAGAGGAAACACCATATATTTT. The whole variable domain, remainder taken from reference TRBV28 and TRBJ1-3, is DVKVTQSSRYLVKRTGEKVFLECVQDMDHENMFWYRQDPGLGLRLIYFSYDVKMKEKGDIPEGYSVSREKKERFSLILESASTNQTSMYLCASSTPGQGRGNTIYFGEGSWLTVV.

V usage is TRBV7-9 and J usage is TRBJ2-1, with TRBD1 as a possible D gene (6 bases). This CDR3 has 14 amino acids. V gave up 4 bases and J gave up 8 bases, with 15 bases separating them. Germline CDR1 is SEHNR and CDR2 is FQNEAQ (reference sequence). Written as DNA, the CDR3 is TGTGCCAGCAGCTCACGATCCAGGGGATATGAGCAGTTCTTC. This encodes CASSSRSRGYEQFF.

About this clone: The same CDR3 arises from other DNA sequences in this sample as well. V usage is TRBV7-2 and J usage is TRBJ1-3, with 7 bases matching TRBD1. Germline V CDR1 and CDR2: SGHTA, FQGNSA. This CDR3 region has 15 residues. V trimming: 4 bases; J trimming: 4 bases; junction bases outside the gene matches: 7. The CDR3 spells CASSSYRGSGNTIYF. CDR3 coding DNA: TGTGCCAGCAGCTCGTACAGGGGCTCGGGAAACACCATATATTTT.

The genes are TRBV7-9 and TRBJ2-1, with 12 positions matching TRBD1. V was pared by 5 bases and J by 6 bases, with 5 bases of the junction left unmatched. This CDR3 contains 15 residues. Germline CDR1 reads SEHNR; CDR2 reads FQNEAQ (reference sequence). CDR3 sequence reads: CASSEKGQGANEQFF. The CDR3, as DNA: TGTGCCAGCAGCGAAAAGGGACAGGGGGCCAATGAGCAGTTCTTC. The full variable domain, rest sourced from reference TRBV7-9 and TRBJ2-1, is DTGVSQNPRHKITKRGQNVTFRCDPISEHNRLYWYRQTLGQGPEFLTYFQNEAQLEKSRLLSDRFSAERPKGSFSTLEIQRTEQGDSAMYLCASSEKGQGANEQFFGPGTRLTVL.

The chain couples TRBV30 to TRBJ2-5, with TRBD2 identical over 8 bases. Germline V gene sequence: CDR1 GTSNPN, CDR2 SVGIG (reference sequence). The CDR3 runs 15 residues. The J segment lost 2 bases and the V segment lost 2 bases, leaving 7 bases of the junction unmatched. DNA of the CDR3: TGTGCCTGGAGTTCCGGGACTAGGGTTCAAGAGACCCAGTACTTC. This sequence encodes CAWSSGTRVQETQYF.

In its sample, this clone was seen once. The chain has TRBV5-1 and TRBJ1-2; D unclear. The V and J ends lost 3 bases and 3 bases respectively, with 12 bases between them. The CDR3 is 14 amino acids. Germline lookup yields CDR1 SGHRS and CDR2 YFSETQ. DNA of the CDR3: TGCGCCAGCAGCTCCGCCGAGGGTGACTATGGCTACACCTTC. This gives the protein CASSSAEGDYGYTF.

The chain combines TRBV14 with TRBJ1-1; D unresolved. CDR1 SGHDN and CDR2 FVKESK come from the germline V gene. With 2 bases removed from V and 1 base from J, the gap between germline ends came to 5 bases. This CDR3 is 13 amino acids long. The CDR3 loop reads CASSQQANTEAFF. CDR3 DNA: TGTGCCAGCAGCCAACAGGCGAACACTGAAGCTTTCTTT.

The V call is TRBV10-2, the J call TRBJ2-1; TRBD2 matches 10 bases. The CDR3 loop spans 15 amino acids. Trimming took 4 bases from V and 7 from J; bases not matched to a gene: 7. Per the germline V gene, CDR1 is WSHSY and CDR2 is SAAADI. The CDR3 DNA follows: TGCGCCAGCAGTGGCCAAGGACTAGCGGTAAATGAGCAGTTCTTC. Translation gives CASSGQGLAVNEQFF.

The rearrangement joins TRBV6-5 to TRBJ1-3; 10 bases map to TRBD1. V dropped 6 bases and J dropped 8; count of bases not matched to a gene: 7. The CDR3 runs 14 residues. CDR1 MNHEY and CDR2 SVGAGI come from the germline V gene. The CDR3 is CASSDRDRGDTIYF. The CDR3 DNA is TGTGCCAGCAGCGACCGGGACAGGGGAGACACCATATATTTT.

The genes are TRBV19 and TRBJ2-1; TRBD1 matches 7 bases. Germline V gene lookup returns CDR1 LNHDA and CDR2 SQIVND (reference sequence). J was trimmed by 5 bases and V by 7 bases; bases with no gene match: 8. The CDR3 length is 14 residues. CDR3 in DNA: TGTGCCAGTACCCTAGGGGGCAGAAACAATGAGCAGTTCTTC. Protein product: CASTLGGRNNEQFF. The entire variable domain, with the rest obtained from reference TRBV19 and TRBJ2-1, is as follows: DGGITQSPKYLFRKEGQNVTLSCEQNLNHDAMYWYRQDPGQGLRLIYYSQIVNDFQKGDIAEGYSVSREKKESFPLTVTSAQKNPTAFYLCASTLGGRNNEQFFGPGTRLTVL.

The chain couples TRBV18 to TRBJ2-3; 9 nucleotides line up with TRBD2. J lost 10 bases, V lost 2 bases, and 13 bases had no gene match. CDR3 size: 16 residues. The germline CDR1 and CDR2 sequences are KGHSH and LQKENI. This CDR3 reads CASSPTLAGGLVAQYF. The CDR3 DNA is TGTGCCAGCTCACCAACTCTTGCGGGGGGGCTCGTAGCGCAGTATTTT.

The chain's CDR3 is CASSGGGGPVNYGYTF. The CDR3 DNA sequence: TGTGCCAGCAGTGGAGGGGGGGGCCCAGTCAACTATGGCTACACCTTC. The chain recombines TRBV6-1 with TRBJ1-2, with a possible D match to TRBD1 (6 bases). Between the trimmed V and J ends, which lost 4 bases and 2 bases, there was a span of 17 bases. In germline, CDR1 is MNHNS, CDR2 SASEGT. The CDR3 length is 16 residues.

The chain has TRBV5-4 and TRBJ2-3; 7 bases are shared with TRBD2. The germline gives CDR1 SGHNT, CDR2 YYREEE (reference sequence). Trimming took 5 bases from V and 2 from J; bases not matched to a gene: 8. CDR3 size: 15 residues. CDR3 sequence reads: CASSRLGTITDTQYF. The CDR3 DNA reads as TGTGCCAGCAGTCGTTTAGGGACTATCACAGATACGCAGTATTTT.

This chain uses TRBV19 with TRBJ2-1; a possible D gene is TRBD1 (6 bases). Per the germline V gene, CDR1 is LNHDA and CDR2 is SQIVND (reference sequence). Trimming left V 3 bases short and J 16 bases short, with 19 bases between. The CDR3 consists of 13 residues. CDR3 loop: CASSILSRGIFFF. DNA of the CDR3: TGTGCCAGTAGTATTTTGAGCAGGGGAATATTTTTCTTC. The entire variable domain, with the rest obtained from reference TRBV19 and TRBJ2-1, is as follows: DGGITQSPKYLFRKEGQNVTLSCEQNLNHDAMYWYRQDPGQGLRLIYYSQIVNDFQKGDIAEGYSVSREKKESFPLTVTSAQKNPTAFYLCASSILSRGIFFFGPGTRLTVL.

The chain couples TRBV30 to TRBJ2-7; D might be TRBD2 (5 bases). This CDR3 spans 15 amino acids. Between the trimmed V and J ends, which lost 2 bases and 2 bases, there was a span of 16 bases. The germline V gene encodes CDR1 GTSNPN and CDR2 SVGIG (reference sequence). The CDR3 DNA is TGTGCCTGGAGTATGGCGTTAGGGAGAACCTACGAGCAGTACTTC. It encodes CAWSMALGRTYEQYF.

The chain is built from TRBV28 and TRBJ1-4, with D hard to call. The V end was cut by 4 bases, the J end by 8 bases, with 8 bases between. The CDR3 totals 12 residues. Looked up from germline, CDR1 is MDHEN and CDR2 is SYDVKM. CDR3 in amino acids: CASSSGGEKLFF. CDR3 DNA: TGTGCCAGCAGTTCGGGTGGAGAAAAACTGTTTTTT.